This TCR beta chain emerged from a study of shared clonotypes between healthy human individuals. Repertoires were generated with immunoSEQ multiplex PCR, while TCRdb's copy carries only in-frame clones and drops some. The sample includes over 2 million clones, approximately 95% of them seen just once. Into CD45RA+ naive and CD45RA-negative memory subsets, the CD4+ cells were split. Germline CDR1 reads MNHNS; CDR2 reads SASEGT. Trimming cost V 0 bases and J 6 bases, with 11 bases left between them. This CDR3 spans 14 amino acids. Notes on the study in general: Among donors, sharing of clonotypes was expected to be affected by sequencing depth. Among non-shared clonotypes, generation probabilities were lower than among those shared by all four donors.

Comment on this clone: Its antigen is not known.

The chain has TRBV6-1 and TRBJ1-1, with D uncertain. The sequence was obtained from a man aged 18 to 29 in good health. Sequenced: naive CD4+ T cells sorted from blood. Subset defined: CD45RA+ positively selected. The CDR3 reads CASSEAQLHAEAFF. The DNA of the CDR3 is TGTGCCAGCAGTGAAGCGCAGTTACATGCTGAAGCTTTCTTT.